This TCR beta chain stems from a study of T cells in Graves' hyperthyroidism and ophthalmopathy. RNA transcripts provided the source from which TCR beta CDR3 regions were amplified. HTBI primers were the set used in a first-round RT-PCR of the TCR CDR3. TCRdb ran MiXCR on the multiplex PCR reads and lists one entry per CDR3 protein. The repertoire holds a few hundred thousand distinct CDR3 sequences, with about 18% as singletons. A remark on this clonotype: Its antigen is undetermined. One end of the junction does not line up with germline, which may come from a read error.

Study-wide points: Ophthalmopathy stood apart from stable hyperthyroidism in a 13 V-J model. In blood, most of the thyroid clonotypes expanded above 0.001 were also present.

Pregnant or lactating patients were excluded, as were those with uncontrolled infection or other autoimmune disease. Extraction of PBMCs used more than 8.5 ml of fresh peripheral blood. The sequenced sample consisted of blood. The source is a man aged 18 to 30 with Graves' ophthalmopathy.

CDR3: CASSDGLYYEQYF. The CDR3 nucleotides are TGTGCTAGCAGCGATGGGCTCTACTACGAGCAGTACTTC. V and J are TRBV7-7 and TRBJ2-7; the D is unclear. The CDR3 runs to 13 residues. Germline CDR1 reads SSHAT; CDR2 reads FNYEAQ (reference sequence). Looking up the rest from reference TRBV7-7 and TRBJ2-7 gives the full variable domain: GAGVSQSPRYKVTKRGQDVTLRCDPISSHATLYWYQQALGQGPEFLTYFNYEAQPDKSGLPSDRFSAERPEGSISTLTIQRTEQRDSAMYRCASSDGLYYEQYFGPGTRLTVT.